A single TCR beta chain is shown here with its context. These data originate in a study of T cells in Graves' hyperthyroidism and ophthalmopathy. CDR1 ENHRY and CDR2 SYGVKD come from the germline V gene. This CDR3 is 16 amino acids long. The trim removed 8 bases at V and 5 bases at J, leaving 13 bases unmatched. The CDR3 regions of TCR beta were amplified from RNA transcripts. TCR CDR3 underwent first-round RT-PCR with the HTBI primer set. One entry per CDR3 protein, called by TCRdb with MiXCR from the multiplex PCR reads. The repertoire holds around 420,000 distinct CDR3 sequences, with 15% to 19% as singletons.

The sample taken for sequencing was blood. The chain carries TRBV10-3 and TRBJ2-1, with TRBD1 identical over 9 bases. The source of this sequence is a woman younger than 35 with Graves' hyperthyroidism. The CDR3 sequence is CAISFGTGIPNNEQFF. The CDR3 DNA is TGTGCCATCTCCTTTGGGACAGGGATCCCCAACAATGAGCAGTTCTTC.